This T cell receptor beta chain appears in the sequencing data of a study of T cell repertoires in cytomegalovirus infection. Germline lookup yields CDR1 SQVTM and CDR2 ANQGSEA. V was clipped by 5 bases and J by 6 bases, with 11 bases between them. The CDR3 consists of 12 residues. TCRdb passed the reads through MiXCR, listing each CDR3 protein once. There are fewer than 300,000 distinct CDR3 sequences in the sample; roughly 26% occur only once, and approximately 15% lies in the top ten. This sequence originates from a human donor in good health (CMV status not recorded). Some clones in this sample may be carry-over from other donors' samples. V and J are TRBV29-1 and TRBJ2-1; D may be TRBD1 or TRBD2 (6 bases each). Sequencing was done on a sample of PBMCs. The CDR3 bases are TGCAGCGTTCGGGGGCCTGGCAATGAGCAGTTCTTC. Translated, it gives CSVRGPGNEQFF.